This entry describes one T cell receptor beta chain. A second PCR of 7 to 11 cycles used a sample-barcoded 5' primer and a J-beta primer mix. MiXCR, applied by TCRdb to the 5' RACE reads, yields one record per CDR3 protein. Of 750,000 to 850,000 distinct CDR3 sequences in the sample, more than 20% were seen once. The V and J ends lost 2 bases and 4 bases, in that order; junction bases with no gene match: 1. The V gene's germline CDR1 is LGHDT and CDR2 YNNKEL (reference sequence). The CDR3 totals 13 residues. The data derive from a study of blood T cells in healthy people across ages. This sample was also put to use in a study of T cells of mothers and their children.

Sequencing was carried out using blood. This chain joins TRBV3-1 and TRBJ2-5; 7 nucleotides agree with TRBD1. The receptor was derived from a boy younger than 18 in good health. In nucleotides, the CDR3 is TGTGCCAGCAGCCAACACAGGGGAGAGACCCAGTACTTC. Amino acid sequence: CASSQHRGETQYF.